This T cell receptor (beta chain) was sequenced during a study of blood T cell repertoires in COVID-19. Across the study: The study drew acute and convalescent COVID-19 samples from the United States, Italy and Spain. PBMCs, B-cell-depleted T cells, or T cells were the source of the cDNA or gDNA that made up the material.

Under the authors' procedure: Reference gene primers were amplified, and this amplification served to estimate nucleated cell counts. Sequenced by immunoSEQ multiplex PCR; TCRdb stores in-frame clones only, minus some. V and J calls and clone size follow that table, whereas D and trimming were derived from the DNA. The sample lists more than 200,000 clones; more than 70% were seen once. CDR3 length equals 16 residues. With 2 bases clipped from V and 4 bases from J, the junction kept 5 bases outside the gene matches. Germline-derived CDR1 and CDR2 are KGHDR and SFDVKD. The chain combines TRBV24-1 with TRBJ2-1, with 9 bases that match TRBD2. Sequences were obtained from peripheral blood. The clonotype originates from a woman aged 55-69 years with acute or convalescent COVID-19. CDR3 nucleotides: TGTGCCACCAGTGATTCCCTAGCGGGAACATACAATGAGCAGTTCTTC. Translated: CATSDSLAGTYNEQFF.